Listed here are 2 T cell receptor beta chains from one sample, sequenced in a study of early T cells in non-severe SARS-CoV-2 infection. TCRdb fed the 5' RACE reads into MiXCR, producing one record per CDR3 protein. The sample yields about 24,000 distinct CDR3 sequences, about 3.7% seen once. Sequenced input: whole blood. The origin of the receptors is an adult who was a healthcare worker with PCR-confirmed SARS-CoV-2 infection or an uninfected control (not recorded which).

This clonotype was detected a few times. The chain joins TRBV7-6 to TRBJ2-3, with 12 bases matching TRBD2. Trimming cost V 5 bases and J 1 base; bases outside gene matches: 4. Germline V gene sequence: CDR1 SGHVS, CDR2 FNYEAQ. The CDR3 is 16 residues long. CDR3: CASSTGLAGRTDTQYF. As DNA, the CDR3 is TGTGCCAGCAGCACCGGACTAGCGGGACGCACAGATACGCAGTATTTT.

This clonotype showed up many times. This sequence joins TRBV6-2 or TRBV6-3 and TRBJ2-1; D unclear. Germline CDR1 is MNHEY and CDR2 is SVGEGT. Trimming took off 2 bases at V and 4 bases at J, with 18 bases between the two ends. This CDR3 spans 17 amino acids. CDR3 DNA: TGTGCCAGCAGTTACGAAGAGAGATCGCGTCGGTACAATGAGCAGTTCTTC. Translation gives CASSYEERSRRYNEQFF.